Below are 5 T cell receptor beta chains sequenced from a single sample in a study of T cell repertoires and Cas9 in healthy adults. TCRdb's table, derived via immunoSEQ multiplex PCR, lists solely in-frame clones and lacks some. The sample includes about 22,000 clones, 85% to 95% of them seen just once. Material for sequencing was CD4+ effector T cells (CD127+, CD25-, CD137-, CD154-) from PBMCs; culture status not recorded. The receptor source for this set is a human donor in good health.

Details on this clone: Other DNA sequences of this sample code for an identical CDR3. This sequence joins TRBV2 and TRBJ2-1; 9 bases align to TRBD2. Unmatched junction bases numbered 4, after V lost 7 bases and J lost 0 bases. CDR1 is SNHLY, CDR2 FYNNEI, per germline. The CDR3 extends over 15 amino acids. CDR3 bases: TGTGCCAGCATGAGCGGGAGGAGCTCCTACAATGAGCAGTTCTTC. It is translated as CASMSGRSSYNEQFF. Filled out from reference TRBV2 and TRBJ2-1, the complete variable domain reads EPEVTQTPSHQVTQMGQEVILRCVPISNHLYFYWYRQILGQKVEFLVSFYNNEISEKSEIFDDQFSVERPDGSNFTLKIRSTKLEDSAMYFCASMSGRSSYNEQFFGPGTRLTVL.

The CDR3 sequence: CASSQDRGRGGLETQYF. The CDR3 nucleotides read TGCGCCAGCAGCCAAGATCGGGGTCGGGGGGGACTTGAGACCCAGTACTTC. The genes are TRBV4-3 and TRBJ2-5; 8 bases are shared with TRBD2. J gave up 5 bases and V 0 bases, and 11 bases lay outside the gene matches. There are 17 residues in the CDR3. CDR1 is LGHNA and CDR2 is YSLEER in the germline V gene.

The chain uses TRBV7-3 and TRBJ2-2; D is perhaps TRBD1 (5 bases). Trimming took 3 bases from V and 1 from J, leaving 6 bases between them. The length of the CDR3 is 14 residues. Looked up from germline, CDR1 is SGHTA and CDR2 is FQGTGA. This chain's CDR3 is CASSLQGNTGELFF. Written as DNA, the CDR3 is TGTGCCAGCAGCTTGCAGGGGAACACCGGGGAGCTGTTTTTT. Combining the CDR3 with reference TRBV7-3 and TRBJ2-2 gives the whole variable domain GAGVSQTPSNKVTEKGKYVELRCDPISGHTALYWYRQSLGQGPEFLIYFQGTGAADDSGLPNDRFFAVRPEGSVSTLKIQRTERGDSAVYLCASSLQGNTGELFFGEGSRLTVL.

CDR3 DNA: TGTGCCAGCAGCTTAGTAGGGGGGCATTCGGGCGGTGAAGCTTTCTTT. It is translated as CASSLVGGHSGGEAFF. V is TRBV7-9 and J is TRBJ1-1, with a tentative D call TRBD1 (6 bases). The germline CDR1 and CDR2 sequences are SEHNR and FQNEAQ (reference sequence). The CDR3 is 16 residues long. V was shortened by 1 base and J by 7 bases, with 19 bases between the two germline ends.

This rearrangement joins TRBV5-4 to TRBJ1-2; 8 bases match TRBD1. This CDR3 region has 13 residues. V lost 3 bases to trimming and J lost 6 bases; unmatched junction nucleotides: 4. Per the germline V gene, CDR1 is SGHNT and CDR2 is YYREEE (reference sequence). CDR3: CASSWGQEDGYTF. The CDR3 DNA sequence: TGTGCCAGCAGCTGGGGACAGGAGGATGGCTACACCTTC.